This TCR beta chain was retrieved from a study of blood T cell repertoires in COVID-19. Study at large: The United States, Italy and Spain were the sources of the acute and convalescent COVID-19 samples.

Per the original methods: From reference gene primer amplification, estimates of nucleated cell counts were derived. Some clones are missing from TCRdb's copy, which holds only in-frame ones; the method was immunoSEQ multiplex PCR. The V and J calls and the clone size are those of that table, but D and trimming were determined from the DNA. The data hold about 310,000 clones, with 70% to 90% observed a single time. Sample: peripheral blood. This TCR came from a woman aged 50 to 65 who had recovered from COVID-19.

The CDR3 here is CSAEGVGGYTF. The CDR3 bases are TGCAGTGCCGAGGGGGTAGGTGGCTACACCTTC. The chain employs TRBV20-1 and TRBJ1-2, with a weak D call TRBD1 (6 bases). This CDR3 has 11 amino acids. Trimming took off 6 bases at V and 7 bases at J, with 12 bases between the two ends. Germline CDR1 and CDR2: DFQATT and SNEGSKA (reference sequence).